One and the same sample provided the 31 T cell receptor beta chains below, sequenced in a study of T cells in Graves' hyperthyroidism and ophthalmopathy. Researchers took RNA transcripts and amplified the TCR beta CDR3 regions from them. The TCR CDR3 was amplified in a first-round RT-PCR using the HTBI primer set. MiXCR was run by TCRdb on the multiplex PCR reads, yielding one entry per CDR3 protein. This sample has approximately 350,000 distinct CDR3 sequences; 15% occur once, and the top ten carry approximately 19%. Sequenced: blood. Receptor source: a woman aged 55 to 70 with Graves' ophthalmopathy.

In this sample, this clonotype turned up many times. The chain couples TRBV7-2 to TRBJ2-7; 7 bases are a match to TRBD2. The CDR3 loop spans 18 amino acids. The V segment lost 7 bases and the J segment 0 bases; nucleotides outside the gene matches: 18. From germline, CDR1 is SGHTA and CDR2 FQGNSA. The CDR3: CASTYFGGGLGVSYEQYF. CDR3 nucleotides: TGTGCCAGCACCTACTTTGGTGGCGGACTAGGTGTCTCCTACGAGCAGTACTTC.

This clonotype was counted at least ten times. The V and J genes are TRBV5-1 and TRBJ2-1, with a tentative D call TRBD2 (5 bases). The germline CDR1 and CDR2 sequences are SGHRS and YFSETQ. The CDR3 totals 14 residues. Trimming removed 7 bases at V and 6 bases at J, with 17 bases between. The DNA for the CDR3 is TGCGCCAGCGCCACTGCAAGCGGTCCCAATGAGCAGTTCTTC. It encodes CASATASGPNEQFF. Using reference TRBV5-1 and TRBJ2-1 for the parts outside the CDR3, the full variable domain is KAGVTQTPRYLIKTRGQQVTLSCSPISGHRSVSWYQQTPGQGLQFLFEYFSETQRNKGNFPGRFSGRQFSNSRSEMNVSTLELGDSALYLCASATASGPNEQFFGPGTRLTVL.

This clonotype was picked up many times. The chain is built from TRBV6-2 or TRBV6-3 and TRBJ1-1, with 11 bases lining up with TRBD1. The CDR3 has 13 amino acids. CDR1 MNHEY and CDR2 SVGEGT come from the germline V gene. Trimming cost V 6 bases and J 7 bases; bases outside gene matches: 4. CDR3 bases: TGTGCCAGCAGAGGACAGGGGGCAGGTGAAGCTTTCTTT. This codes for CASRGQGAGEAFF.

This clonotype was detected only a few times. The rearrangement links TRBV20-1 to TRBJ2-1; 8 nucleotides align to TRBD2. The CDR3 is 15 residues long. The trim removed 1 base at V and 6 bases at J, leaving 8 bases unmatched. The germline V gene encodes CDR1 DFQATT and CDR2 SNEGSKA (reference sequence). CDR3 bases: TGCAGTGCTAGAGCTCGGCTAGCGGGTTTCAATGAGCAGTTCTTC. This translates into CSARARLAGFNEQFF.

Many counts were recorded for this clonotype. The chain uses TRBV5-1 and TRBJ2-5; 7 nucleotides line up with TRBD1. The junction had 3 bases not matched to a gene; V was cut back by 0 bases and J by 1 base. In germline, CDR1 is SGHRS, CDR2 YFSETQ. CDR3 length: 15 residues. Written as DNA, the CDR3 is TGCGCCAGCAGCTTGGAGCCAGGGGGCCAAGAGACCCAGTACTTC. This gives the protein CASSLEPGGQETQYF.

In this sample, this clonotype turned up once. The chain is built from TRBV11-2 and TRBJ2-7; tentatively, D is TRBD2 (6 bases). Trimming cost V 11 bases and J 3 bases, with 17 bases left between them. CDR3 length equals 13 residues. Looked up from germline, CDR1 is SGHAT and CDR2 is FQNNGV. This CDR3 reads CASTPGSNYEQYF. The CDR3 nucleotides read TGTGCCTCAACTCCCGGGAGCAACTACGAGCAGTACTTC.

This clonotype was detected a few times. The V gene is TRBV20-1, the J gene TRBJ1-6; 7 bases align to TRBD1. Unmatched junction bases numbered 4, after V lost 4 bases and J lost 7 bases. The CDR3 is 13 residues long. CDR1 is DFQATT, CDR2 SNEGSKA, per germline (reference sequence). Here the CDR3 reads CSATGTVNSPLHF. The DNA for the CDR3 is TGCAGTGCTACCGGGACAGTCAATTCACCCCTCCACTTT.

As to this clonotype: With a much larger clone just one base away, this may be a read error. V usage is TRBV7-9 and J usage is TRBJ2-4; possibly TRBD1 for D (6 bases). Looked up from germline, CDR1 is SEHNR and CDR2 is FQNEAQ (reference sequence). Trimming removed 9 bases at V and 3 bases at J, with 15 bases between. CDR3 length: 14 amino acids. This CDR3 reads CASEQGESKNIQYF. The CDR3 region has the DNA TGTGCCAGTGAACAGGGCGAGAGCAAAAACATTCAGTACTTC.

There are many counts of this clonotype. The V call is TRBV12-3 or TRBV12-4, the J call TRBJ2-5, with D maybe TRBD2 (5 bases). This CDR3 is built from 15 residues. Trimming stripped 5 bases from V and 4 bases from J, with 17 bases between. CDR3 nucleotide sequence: TGTGCCAGCAGTCCCCAAACTAGTTATCCAGAGACCCAGTACTTC. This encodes CASSPQTSYPETQYF.

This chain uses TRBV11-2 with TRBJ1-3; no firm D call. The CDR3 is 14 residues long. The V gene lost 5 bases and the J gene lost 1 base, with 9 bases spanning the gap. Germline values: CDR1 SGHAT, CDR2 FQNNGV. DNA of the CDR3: TGTGCCAGCAGCCTCGCCGGGTCTGGAAACACCATATATTTT. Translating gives CASSLAGSGNTIYF. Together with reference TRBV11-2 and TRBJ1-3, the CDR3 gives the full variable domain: EAGVAQSPRYKIIEKRQSVAFWCNPISGHATLYWYQQILGQGPKLLIQFQNNGVVDDSQLPKDRFSAERLKGVDSTLKIQPAKLEDSAVYLCASSLAGSGNTIYFGEGSWLTVV.

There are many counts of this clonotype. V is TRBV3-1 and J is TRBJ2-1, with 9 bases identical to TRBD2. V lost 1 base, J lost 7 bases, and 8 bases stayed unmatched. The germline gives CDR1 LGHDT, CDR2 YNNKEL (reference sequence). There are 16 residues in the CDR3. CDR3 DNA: TGTGCCAGCAGCCAAGGGGGGGCTAGCGGGACTAATGAGCAGTTCTTC. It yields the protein CASSQGGASGTNEQFF.

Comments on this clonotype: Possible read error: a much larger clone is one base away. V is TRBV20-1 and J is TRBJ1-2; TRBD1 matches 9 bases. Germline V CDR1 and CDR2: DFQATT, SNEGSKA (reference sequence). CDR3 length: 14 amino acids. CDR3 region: CSASETGGPNGHTF. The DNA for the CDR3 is TGCAGTGCTTCCGAGACAGGGGGTCCGAATGGCCACACCTTC.

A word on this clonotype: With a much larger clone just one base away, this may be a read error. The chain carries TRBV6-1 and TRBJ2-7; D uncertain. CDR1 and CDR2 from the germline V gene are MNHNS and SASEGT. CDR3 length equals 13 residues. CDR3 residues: CASSGSRTYKQYF. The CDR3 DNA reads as TGTGCCAGCAGTGGCAGCCGGACCTACAAGCAGTACTTC.

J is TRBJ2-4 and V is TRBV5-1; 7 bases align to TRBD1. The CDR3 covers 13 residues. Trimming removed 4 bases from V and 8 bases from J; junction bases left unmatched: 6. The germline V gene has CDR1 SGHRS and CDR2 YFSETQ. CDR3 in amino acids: CASSTDRVDIQYF. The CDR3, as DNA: TGCGCCAGCAGCACCGACAGGGTCGACATTCAGTACTTC.

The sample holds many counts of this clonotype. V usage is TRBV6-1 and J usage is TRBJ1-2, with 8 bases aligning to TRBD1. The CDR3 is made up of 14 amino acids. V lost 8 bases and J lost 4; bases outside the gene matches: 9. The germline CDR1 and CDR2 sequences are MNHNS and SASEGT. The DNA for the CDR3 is TGTGCCAGCTTCTTGGCAGGGGGCGGCTATGGCTACACCTTC. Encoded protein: CASFLAGGGYGYTF.

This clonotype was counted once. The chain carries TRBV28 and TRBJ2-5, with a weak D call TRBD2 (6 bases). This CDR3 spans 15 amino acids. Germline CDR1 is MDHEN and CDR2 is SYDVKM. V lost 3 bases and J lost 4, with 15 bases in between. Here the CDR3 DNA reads TGTGCCAGCAGTTTGATGACGGGAGCCGGAGAGACCCAGTACTTC. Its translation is CASSLMTGAGETQYF.

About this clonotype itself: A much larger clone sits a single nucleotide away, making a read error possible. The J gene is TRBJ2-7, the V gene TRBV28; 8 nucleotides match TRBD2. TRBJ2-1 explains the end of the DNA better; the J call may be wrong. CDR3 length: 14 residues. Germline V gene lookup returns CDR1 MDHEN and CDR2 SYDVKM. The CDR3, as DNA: TGTGCCAGCAGGCAAGGGCTAGCGGGTTACGAGCAGTTCTTC. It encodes CASRQGLAGYEQFF.

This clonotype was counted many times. CDR3 amino acids: CAWEELIDGYTF. The CDR3 DNA sequence: TGTGCCTGGGAGGAGCTCATAGATGGCTACACCTTC. The gene calls are TRBV30 and TRBJ1-2, with D uncertain. Germline loops: CDR1 GTSNPN, CDR2 SVGIG (reference sequence). This CDR3 region has 12 residues. V lost 5 bases and J lost 6, with 13 bases in between.

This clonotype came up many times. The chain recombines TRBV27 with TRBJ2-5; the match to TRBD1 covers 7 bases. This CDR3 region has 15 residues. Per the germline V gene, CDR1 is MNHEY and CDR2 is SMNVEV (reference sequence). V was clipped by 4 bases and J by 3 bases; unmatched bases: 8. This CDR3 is CASSSTGFMEETQYF. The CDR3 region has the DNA TGTGCCAGCAGTTCGACAGGGTTTATGGAAGAGACCCAGTACTTC.

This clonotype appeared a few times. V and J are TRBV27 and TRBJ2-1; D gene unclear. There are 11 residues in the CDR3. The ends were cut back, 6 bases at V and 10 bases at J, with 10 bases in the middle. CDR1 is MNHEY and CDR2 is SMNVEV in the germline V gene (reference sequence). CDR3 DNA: TGTGCCAGCAGGGATAGTGGGGAGCAGTTCTTC. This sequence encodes CASRDSGEQFF.

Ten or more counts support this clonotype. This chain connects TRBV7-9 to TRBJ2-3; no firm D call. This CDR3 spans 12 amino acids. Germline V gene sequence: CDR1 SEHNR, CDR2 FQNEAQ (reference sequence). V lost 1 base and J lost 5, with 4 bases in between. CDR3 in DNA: TGTGCCAGCAGCTTAGATGAAGATACGCAGTATTTT. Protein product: CASSLDEDTQYF.

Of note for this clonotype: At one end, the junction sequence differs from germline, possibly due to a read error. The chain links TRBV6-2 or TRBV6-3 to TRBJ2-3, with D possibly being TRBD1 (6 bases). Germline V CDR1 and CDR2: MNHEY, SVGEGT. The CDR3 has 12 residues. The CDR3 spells CATSGATGTQYF. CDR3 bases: TGTGCCACTTCCGGGGCGACAGGTACGCAGTATTTT.

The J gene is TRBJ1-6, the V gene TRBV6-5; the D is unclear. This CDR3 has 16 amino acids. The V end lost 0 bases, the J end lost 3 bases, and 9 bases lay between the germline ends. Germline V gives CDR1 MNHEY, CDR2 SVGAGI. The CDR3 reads CASSYSHSFYNSPLHF. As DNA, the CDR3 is TGTGCCAGCAGTTACTCGCACAGCTTCTATAATTCACCCCTCCACTTT.

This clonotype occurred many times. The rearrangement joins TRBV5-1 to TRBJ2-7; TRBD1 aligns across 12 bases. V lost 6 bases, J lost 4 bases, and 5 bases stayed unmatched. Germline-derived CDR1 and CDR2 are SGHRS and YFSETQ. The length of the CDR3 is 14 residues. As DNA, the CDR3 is TGCGCCAGCAAACCGGGACAGGGGGCTTACGAGCAGTACTTC. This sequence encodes CASKPGQGAYEQYF.

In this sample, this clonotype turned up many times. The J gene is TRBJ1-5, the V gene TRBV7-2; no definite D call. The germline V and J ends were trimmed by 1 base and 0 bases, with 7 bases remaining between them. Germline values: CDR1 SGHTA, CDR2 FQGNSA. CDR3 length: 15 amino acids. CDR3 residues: CASSLGLRSNQPQHF. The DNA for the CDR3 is TGTGCCAGCAGCTTAGGACTGCGTAGCAATCAGCCCCAGCATTTT.

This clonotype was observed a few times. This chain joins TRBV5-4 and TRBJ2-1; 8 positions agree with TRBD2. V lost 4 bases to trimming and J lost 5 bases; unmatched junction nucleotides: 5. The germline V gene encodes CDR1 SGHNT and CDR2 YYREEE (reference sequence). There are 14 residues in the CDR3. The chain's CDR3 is CASSHLAGDNEQFF. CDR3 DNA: TGTGCCAGCAGCCACCTAGCGGGCGACAATGAGCAGTTCTTC. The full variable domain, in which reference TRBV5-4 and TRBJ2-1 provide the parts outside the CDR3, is ETGVTQSPTHLIKTRGQQVTLRCSSQSGHNTVSWYQQALGQGPQFIFQYYREEENGRGNFPPRFSGLQFPNYSSELNVNALELDDSALYLCASSHLAGDNEQFFGPGTRLTVL.

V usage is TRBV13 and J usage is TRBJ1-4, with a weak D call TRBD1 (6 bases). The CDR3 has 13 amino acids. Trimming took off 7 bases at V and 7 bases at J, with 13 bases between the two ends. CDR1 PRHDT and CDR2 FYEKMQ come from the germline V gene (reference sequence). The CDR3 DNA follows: TGTGCCAGCAACCTGGGGGCGGGTGAAAAACTGTTTTTT. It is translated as CASNLGAGEKLFF.

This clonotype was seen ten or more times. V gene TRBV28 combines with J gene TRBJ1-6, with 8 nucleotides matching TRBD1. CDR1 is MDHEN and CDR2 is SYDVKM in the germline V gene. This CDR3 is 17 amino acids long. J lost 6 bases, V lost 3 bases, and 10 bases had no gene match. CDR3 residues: CASSLAQGASSNSPLHF. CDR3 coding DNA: TGTGCCAGCAGTTTGGCTCAGGGGGCATCTTCTAATTCACCCCTCCACTTT. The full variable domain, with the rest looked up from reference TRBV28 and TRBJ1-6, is DVKVTQSSRYLVKRTGEKVFLECVQDMDHENMFWYRQDPGLGLRLIYFSYDVKMKEKGDIPEGYSVSREKKERFSLILESASTNQTSMYLCASSLAQGASSNSPLHFGNGTRLTVT.

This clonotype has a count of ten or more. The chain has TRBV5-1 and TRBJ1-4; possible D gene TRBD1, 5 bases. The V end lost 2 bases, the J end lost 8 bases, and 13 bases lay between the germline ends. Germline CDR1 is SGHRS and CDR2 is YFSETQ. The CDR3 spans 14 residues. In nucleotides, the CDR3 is TGCGCCAGCAGCTTCGGGACGCTCGGCGAAAAACTGTTTTTT. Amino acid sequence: CASSFGTLGEKLFF.

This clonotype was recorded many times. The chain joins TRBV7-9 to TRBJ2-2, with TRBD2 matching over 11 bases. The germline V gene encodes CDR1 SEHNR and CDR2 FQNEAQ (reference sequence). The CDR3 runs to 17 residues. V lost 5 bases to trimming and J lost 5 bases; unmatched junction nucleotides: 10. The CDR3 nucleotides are TGTGCCAGCAGCAGCGGGACTAGCGGTTACGGAACCGGGGAGCTGTTTTTT. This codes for CASSSGTSGYGTGELFF.

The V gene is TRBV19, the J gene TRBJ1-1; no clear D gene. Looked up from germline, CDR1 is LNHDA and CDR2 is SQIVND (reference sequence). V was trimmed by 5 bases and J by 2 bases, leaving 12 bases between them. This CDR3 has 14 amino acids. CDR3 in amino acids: CASSLMRSNTEAFF. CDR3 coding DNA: TGTGCCAGTAGTCTAATGAGGAGTAACACTGAAGCTTTCTTT.